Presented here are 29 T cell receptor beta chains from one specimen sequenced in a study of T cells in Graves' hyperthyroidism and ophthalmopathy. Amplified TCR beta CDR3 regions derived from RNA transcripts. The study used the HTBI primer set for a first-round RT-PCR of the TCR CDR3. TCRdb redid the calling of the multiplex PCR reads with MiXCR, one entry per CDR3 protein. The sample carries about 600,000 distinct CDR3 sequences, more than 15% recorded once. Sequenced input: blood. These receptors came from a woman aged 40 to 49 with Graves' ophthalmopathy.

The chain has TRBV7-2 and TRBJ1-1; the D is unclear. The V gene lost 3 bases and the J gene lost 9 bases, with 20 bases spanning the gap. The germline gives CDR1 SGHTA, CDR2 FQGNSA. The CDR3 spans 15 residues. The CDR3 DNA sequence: TGTGCCAGCAGCTTGGCCGGACGTACTCAGATAAAAGCTTTCTTT. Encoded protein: CASSLAGRTQIKAFF.

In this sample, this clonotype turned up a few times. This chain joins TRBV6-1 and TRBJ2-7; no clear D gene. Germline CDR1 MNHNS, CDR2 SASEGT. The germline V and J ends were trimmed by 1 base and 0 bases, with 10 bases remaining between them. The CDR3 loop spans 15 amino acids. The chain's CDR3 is CASSEVSASSYEQYF. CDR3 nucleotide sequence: TGTGCCAGCAGTGAAGTGTCAGCCAGCTCCTACGAGCAGTACTTC.

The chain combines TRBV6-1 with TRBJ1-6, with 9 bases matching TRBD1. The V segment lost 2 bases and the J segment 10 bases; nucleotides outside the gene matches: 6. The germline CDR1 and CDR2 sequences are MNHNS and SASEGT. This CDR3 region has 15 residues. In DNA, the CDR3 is TGTGCCAGCAGTGAACCGGGACAGGGCCACTCACCCCTCCACTTT. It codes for CASSEPGQGHSPLHF.

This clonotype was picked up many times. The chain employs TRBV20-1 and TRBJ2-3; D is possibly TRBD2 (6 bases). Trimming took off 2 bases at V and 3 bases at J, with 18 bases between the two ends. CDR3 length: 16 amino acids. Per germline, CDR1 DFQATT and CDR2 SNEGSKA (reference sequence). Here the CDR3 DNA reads TGCAGTGCTAGATTGGCGGGAATGGGGTTGACAGATACGCAGTATTTT. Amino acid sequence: CSARLAGMGLTDTQYF.

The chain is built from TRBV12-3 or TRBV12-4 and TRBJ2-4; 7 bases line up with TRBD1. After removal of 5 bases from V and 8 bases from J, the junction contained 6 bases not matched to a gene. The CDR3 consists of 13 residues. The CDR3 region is CASSRSQGDIQYF. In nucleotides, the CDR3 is TGTGCCAGCAGTAGGAGCCAGGGGGACATTCAGTACTTC.

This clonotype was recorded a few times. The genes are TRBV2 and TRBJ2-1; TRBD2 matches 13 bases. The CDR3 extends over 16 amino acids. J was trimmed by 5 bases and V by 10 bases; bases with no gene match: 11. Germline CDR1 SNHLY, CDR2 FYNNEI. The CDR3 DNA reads TGTGCCACCAGGGTACTAGCGGGAGGGAATAACAATGAGCAGTTCTTC. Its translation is CATRVLAGGNNNEQFF.

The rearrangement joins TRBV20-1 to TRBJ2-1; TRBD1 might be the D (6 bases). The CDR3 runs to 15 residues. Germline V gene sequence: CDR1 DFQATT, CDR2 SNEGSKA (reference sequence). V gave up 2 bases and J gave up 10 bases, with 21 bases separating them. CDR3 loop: CSARQGGYWGREQFF. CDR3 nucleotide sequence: TGCAGTGCTAGACAAGGGGGATATTGGGGTAGGGAGCAGTTCTTC.

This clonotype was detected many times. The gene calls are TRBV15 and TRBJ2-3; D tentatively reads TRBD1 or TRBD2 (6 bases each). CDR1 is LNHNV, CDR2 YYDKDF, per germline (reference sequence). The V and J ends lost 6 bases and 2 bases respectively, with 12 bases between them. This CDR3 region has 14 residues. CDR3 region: CATRGGMNTDTQYF. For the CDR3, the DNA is TGTGCCACCAGAGGGGGGATGAACACAGATACGCAGTATTTT.

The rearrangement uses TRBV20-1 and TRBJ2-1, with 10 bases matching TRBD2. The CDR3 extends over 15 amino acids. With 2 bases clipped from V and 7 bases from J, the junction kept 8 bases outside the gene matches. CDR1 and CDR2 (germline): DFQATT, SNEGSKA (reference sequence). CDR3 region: CSARPGGSGRNEQFF. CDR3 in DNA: TGCAGTGCTAGACCGGGTGGTAGCGGGAGGAATGAGCAGTTCTTC.

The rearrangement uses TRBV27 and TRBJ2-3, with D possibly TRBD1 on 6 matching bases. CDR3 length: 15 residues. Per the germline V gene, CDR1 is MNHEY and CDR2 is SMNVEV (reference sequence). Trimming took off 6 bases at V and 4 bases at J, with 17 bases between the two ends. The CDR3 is CASRPLRGGPDTQYF. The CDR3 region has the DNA TGTGCCAGCAGACCGTTACGTGGGGGCCCAGATACGCAGTATTTT.

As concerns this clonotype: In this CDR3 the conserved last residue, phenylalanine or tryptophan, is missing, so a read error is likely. CDR3 coding DNA: TGTGCCAGCAGCTTAGCCAGGAGCTCCTACAATGAGCAGTTCCTC. Encoded protein: CASSLARSSYNEQFL. The chain has TRBV7-9 and TRBJ2-1; D is unresolved. Germline V lookup: CDR1 SEHNR, CDR2 FQNEAQ (reference sequence). The CDR3 contains 15 residues. V lost 0 bases to trimming and J lost 0 bases, with 6 bases between them.

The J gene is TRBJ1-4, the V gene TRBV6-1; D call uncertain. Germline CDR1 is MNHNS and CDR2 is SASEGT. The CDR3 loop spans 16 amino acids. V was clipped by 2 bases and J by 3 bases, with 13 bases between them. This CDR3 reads CASSEFSRTANEKLFF. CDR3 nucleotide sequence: TGTGCCAGCAGTGAATTTTCCCGCACGGCTAATGAAAAACTGTTTTTT.

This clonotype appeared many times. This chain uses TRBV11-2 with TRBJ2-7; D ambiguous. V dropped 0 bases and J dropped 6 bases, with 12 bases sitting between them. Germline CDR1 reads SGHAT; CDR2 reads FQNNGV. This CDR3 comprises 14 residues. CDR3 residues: CASSLDLSRTEQYF. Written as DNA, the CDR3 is TGTGCCAGCAGCTTAGATTTGTCCAGGACCGAGCAGTACTTC.

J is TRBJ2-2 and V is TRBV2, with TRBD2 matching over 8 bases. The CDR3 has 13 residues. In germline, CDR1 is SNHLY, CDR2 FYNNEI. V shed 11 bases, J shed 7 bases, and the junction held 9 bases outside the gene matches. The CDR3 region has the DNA TGTGCCTTAGGCGGGACTAGGGGCGGGGAGCTGTTTTTT. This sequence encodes CALGGTRGGELFF. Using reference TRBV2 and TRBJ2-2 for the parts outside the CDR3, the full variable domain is EPEVTQTPSHQVTQMGQEVILRCVPISNHLYFYWYRQILGQKVEFLVSFYNNEISEKSEIFDDQFSVERPDGSNFTLKIRSTKLEDSAMYFCALGGTRGGELFFGEGSRLTVL.

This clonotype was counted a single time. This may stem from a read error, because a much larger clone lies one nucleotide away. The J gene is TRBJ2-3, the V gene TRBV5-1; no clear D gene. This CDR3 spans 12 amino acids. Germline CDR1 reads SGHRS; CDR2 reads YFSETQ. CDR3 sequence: CASSLDEDTLYF. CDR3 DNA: TGCGCCAGCAGCTTGGATGAGGATACGCTGTATTTT. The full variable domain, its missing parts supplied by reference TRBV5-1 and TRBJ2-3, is KAGVTQTPRYLIKTRGQQVTLSCSPISGHRSVSWYQQTPGQGLQFLFEYFSETQRNKGNFPGRFSGRQFSNSRSEMNVSTLELGDSALYLCASSLDEDTLYFGPGTRLTVL.

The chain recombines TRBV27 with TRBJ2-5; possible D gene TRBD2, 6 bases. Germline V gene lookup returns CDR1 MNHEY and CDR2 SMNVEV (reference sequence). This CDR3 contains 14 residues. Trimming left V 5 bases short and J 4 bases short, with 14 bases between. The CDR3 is CASSPTTRGETQYF. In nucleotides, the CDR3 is TGTGCCAGCAGTCCGACGACTAGGGGAGAGACCCAGTACTTC.

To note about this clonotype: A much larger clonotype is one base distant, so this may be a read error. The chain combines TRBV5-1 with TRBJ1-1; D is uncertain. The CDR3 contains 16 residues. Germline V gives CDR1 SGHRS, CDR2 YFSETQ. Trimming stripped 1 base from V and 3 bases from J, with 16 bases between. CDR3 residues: CASSLRVGEIYTEAFF. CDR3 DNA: TGCGCCAGCAGCTTGCGAGTCGGGGAGATCTACACTGAAGCTTTCTTT.

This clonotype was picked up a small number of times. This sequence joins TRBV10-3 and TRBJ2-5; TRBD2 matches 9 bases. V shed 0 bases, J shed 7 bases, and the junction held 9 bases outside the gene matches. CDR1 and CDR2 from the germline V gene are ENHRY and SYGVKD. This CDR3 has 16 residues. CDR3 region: CAISESGSGGSGTQYF. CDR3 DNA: TGTGCCATCAGTGAGTCGGGTAGCGGGGGATCGGGGACCCAGTACTTC.

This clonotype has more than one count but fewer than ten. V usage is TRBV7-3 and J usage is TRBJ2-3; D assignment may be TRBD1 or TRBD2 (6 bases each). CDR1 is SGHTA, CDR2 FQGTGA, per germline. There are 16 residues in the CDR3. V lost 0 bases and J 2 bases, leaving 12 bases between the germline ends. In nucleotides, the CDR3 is TGTGCCAGCAGCTTAACGGCCGGGGGCCTCACAGATACGCAGTATTTT. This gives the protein CASSLTAGGLTDTQYF.

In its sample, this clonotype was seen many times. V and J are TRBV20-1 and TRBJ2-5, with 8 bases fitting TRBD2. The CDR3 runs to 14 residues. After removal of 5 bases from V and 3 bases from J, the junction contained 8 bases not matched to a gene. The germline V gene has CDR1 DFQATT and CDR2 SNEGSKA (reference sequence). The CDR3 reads CSAAKTSEEETQYF. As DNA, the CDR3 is TGCAGTGCTGCTAAGACTAGCGAGGAAGAGACCCAGTACTTC.

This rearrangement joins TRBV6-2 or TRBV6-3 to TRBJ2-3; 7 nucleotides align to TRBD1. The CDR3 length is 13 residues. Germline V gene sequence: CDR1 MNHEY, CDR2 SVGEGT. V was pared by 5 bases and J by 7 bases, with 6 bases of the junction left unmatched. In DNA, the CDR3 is TGTGCCAGCAGTCGGACAGGCACCAATACGCAGTATTTT. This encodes CASSRTGTNTQYF.

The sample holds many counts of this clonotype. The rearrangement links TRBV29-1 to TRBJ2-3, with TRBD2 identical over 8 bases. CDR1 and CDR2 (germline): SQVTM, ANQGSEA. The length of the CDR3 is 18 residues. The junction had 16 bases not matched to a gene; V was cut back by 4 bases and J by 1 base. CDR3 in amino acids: CSVAVTYGSGRRTDTQYF. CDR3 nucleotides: TGCAGCGTTGCAGTAACGTATGGAAGCGGGAGACGCACAGATACGCAGTATTTT.

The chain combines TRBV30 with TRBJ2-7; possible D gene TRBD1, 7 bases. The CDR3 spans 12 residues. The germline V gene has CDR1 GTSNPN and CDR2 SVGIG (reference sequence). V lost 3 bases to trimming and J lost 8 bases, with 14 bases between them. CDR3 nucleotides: TGTGCCTGGAGGGAGGGGACAGAGAAGCAGTACTTC. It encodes CAWREGTEKQYF.

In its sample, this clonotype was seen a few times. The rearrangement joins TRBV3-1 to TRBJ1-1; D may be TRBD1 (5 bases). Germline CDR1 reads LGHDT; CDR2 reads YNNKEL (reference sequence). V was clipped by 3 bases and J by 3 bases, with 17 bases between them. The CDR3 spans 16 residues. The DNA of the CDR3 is TGTGCCAGCAGCCAGGGGGGGACCGGAGCGTACACTGAAGCTTTCTTT. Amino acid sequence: CASSQGGTGAYTEAFF.

CDR3 DNA sequence: TGTGCCAGCAGTGAGGGCGGGGCGGCAGGATCCTACAATGAGCAGTTCTTC. Translation gives CASSEGGAAGSYNEQFF. The gene calls are TRBV28 and TRBJ2-1; D may be TRBD2 (6 bases). CDR1 and CDR2 from the germline V gene are MDHEN and SYDVKM. The CDR3 runs 17 residues. V was pared by 5 bases and J by 1 base, with 18 bases between. Combining the CDR3 with reference TRBV28 and TRBJ2-1 gives the whole variable domain DVKVTQSSRYLVKRTGEKVFLECVQDMDHENMFWYRQDPGLGLRLIYFSYDVKMKEKGDIPEGYSVSREKKERFSLILESASTNQTSMYLCASSEGGAAGSYNEQFFGPGTRLTVL.

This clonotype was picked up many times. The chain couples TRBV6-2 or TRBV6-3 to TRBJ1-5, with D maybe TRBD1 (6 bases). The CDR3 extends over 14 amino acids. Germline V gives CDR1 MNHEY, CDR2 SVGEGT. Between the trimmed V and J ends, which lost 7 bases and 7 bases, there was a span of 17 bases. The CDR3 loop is CASNPTGSAQPQHF. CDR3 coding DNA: TGTGCCAGCAACCCTACAGGGAGCGCACAGCCCCAGCATTTT.

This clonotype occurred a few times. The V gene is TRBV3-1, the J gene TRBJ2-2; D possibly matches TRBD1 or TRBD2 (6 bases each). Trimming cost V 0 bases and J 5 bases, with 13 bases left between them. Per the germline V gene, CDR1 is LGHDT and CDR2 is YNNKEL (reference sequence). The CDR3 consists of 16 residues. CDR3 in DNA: TGTGCCAGCAGCCAAGAGGGCCAGGGGAGGACCGGGGAGCTGTTTTTT. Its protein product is CASSQEGQGRTGELFF.

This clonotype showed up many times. CDR3 DNA sequence: TGTGCCAGCAACCCCCAGGAGGGATTATCTGGAAACACCATATATTTT. Translated, it gives CASNPQEGLSGNTIYF. The chain uses TRBV12-3 or TRBV12-4 and TRBJ1-3; D is undetermined. CDR3 length: 16 amino acids. Deletions cut 7 bases from V and 1 base from J, with 17 bases between.

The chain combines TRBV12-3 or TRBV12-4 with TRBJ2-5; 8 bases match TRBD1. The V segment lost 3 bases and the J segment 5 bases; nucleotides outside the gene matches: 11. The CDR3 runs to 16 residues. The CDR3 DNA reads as TGTGCCAGCAGTTTCCCCGGGGCAGGGGGCAGGGAGACCCAGTACTTC. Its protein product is CASSFPGAGGRETQYF.